This T cell receptor beta chain came from a study of blood T cell repertoires in COVID-19. Comment on this clone: Other DNA sequences in this sample translate to the same CDR3.

How the authors handled the data: Estimation of nucleated cell counts relied on the amplification of reference gene primers. Clones were read by immunoSEQ multiplex PCR, and TCRdb kept only the in-frame ones, dropping some. The V and J calls and clone size were taken over from that table, and D and trimming were inferred from the DNA. Of some 460,000 clones in the sample, 75% to 90% were seen once. This CDR3 has 12 residues. V was cut by 0 bases and J by 5 bases, with 4 bases left in between. Germline CDR1 reads MNHNY; CDR2 reads SVGAGI (reference sequence). The TCR comes from a woman aged 30 to 39 with acute or convalescent COVID-19. The sequencing input was peripheral blood. The chain couples TRBV6-6 to TRBJ2-5; D remains unclear. CDR3 sequence: CASSYSRETQYF. The CDR3 DNA reads TGTGCCAGCAGTTACTCACGGGAGACCCAGTACTTC.